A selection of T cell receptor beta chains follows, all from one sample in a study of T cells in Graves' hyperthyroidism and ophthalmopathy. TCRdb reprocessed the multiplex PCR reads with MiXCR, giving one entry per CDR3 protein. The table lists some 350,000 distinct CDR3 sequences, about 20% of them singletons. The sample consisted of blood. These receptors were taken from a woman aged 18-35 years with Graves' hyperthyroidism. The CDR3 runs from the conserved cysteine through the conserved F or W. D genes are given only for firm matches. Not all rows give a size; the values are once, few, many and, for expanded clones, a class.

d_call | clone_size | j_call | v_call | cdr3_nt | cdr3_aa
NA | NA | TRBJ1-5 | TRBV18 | TGTGCCAGCTCACCGGACAAGCCGAATCAGCCCCAGCATTTT | CASSPDKPNQPQHF
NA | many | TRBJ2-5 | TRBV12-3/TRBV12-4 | TGTGCCAGCAGTTTCGGCGGCCAAGAGACCCAGTACTTC | CASSFGGQETQYF
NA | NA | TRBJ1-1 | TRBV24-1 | TGTGCCACCAGTGGACCGCCGGGGATTGTTACTGAAGCTTTCTTT | CATSGPPGIVTEAFF
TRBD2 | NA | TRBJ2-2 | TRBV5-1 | TGCGCCAGCAGCTTGGACCTAGCGGGGATCACCGGGGAGCTGTTTTTT | CASSLDLAGITGELFF
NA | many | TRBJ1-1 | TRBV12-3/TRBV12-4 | TGTGCCACCCTACTGGACCTGAACACTGAAGCTTTCTTT | CATLLDLNTEAFF
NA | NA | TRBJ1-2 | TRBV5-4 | TGTGCCAGCAGCTGGGCGGAGGGGGGGATATATGGCTACACCTTC | CASSWAEGGIYGYTF
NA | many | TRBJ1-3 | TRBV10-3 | TGTGCCATCAGTGAGTCGACAGACTCTGGAAACACCATATATTTT | CAISESTDSGNTIYF
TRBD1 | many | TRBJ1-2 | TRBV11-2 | TGTGCCAGCAGCTTCGACCCCGCCCCCGGACAGGGAGGAGGGAAGCTGGGAGGCTACACCTTC | CASSFDPAPGQGGGKLGGYTF
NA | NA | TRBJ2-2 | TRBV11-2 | TGTGCCAGCAACCTGGCGTACGAGGAGCTGTTTTTT | CASNLAYEELFF
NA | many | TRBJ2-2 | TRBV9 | TGTGCCAGCAGCCAGCGAGACGGGGAGCTGTTTTTT | CASSQRDGELFF
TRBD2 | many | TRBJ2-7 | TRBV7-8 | TGTGCCAGCAGCCCCCGAGGCGCGGGGGGCTACGAGCAGTACTTC | CASSPRGAGGYEQYF
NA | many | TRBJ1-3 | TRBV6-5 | TGTGCCAGCAGTTACTCGCCGGGATACTCTGGAAACACCATATATTTT | CASSYSPGYSGNTIYF
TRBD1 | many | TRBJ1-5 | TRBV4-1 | TGCGCCAGCAGCCATGACAGGGCTAATCAGCCCCAGCATTTT | CASSHDRANQPQHF
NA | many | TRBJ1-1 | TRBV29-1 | TGCAGCGCCGCGGTCACCATGAACACTGAAGCTTTCTTT | CSAAVTMNTEAFF
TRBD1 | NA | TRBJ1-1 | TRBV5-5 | TGTGCCAGCAGCTTATCCGGGACAGAAATGAACACTGAAGCTTTCTTT | CASSLSGTEMNTEAFF
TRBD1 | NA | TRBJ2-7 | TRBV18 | TGTGCCAGCTCACTTGGGACAGGGAGTCTCAACGAGCAGTACTTC | CASSLGTGSLNEQYF
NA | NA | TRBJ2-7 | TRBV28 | TGTGCCAGCATGAGGGTGGGGTACGAGCAGTACTTC | CASMRVGYEQYF